One and the same sample provided the 10 T cell receptor beta chains below, sequenced in a study of a mutant IDH1 vaccine in newly diagnosed glioma. Documented time point: week 11, during vaccination. All doses held 300 ug of mutant IDH1 20-mer peptide, with topical imiquimod. Profiling relied on immunoSEQ multiplex PCR, and the TCRdb table lists in-frame clones only, not all of them. The data show around 27,000 clones, with around 77% seen just once and approximately 10% held by the top ten. These TCRs' antigens remain unknown. The sample here was PBMCs, taken from a glioma patient whose treatment included an IDH1 peptide vaccine. The receptor set was obtained from a woman aged 18-30 years with glioma.

The chain carries TRBV25-1 and TRBJ2-7, with 13 positions matching TRBD2. This CDR3 is built from 17 residues. The V gene's germline CDR1 is MGHDK and CDR2 SYGVNS. J was trimmed by 0 bases and V by 4 bases; bases with no gene match: 6. The CDR3 bases are TGTGCCAGCAGTGCCTCAGGACTAGCGGGGGCCTCCTACGAGCAGTACTTC. It yields the protein CASSASGLAGASYEQYF.

The chain couples TRBV5-1 to TRBJ2-1; TRBD2 might be the D (5 bases). There are 16 residues in the CDR3. The V gene's germline CDR1 is SGHRS and CDR2 YFSETQ. The V end was cut by 2 bases, the J end by 0 bases, with 12 bases between. This CDR3 is CASSFWERSSYNEQFF. The DNA for the CDR3 is TGCGCCAGCAGCTTTTGGGAGAGGAGCTCCTACAATGAGCAGTTCTTC.

The chain couples TRBV30 to TRBJ1-4, with a weak D call TRBD1 (5 bases). The CDR3 length is 15 residues. The V and J ends lost 1 base and 7 bases respectively, with 16 bases between them. Per germline, CDR1 GTSNPN and CDR2 SVGIG (reference sequence). The DNA of the CDR3 is TGTGCCTGGAGTGCCGATAGGGGTAGCCTTGAAAAACTGTTTTTT. It is translated as CAWSADRGSLEKLFF.

This rearrangement joins TRBV10-1 to TRBJ2-5; D might be TRBD2 (5 bases). There are 15 residues in the CDR3. The V end was cut by 10 bases, the J end by 4 bases, with 22 bases between. From germline, CDR1 is WNHNN and CDR2 SYGVQD (reference sequence). This CDR3 reads CATHRGLPHPETQYF. As DNA, the CDR3 is TGCGCCACTCACCGAGGGCTACCTCACCCAGAGACCCAGTACTTC.

The V call is TRBV7-8, the J call TRBJ2-1, with 13 bases aligning to TRBD2. The length of the CDR3 is 19 residues. The germline V gene has CDR1 SGHVS and CDR2 FQNEAQ. Trimming cost V 8 bases and J 3 bases; bases outside gene matches: 16. The CDR3 DNA reads as TGTGCCAGCGGGCGCCGACTAGGACTAGCGGGAGTACGCTACAATGAGCAGTTCTTC. Translated: CASGRRLGLAGVRYNEQFF.

The chain recombines TRBV12-5 with TRBJ2-1, with TRBD2 identical over 7 bases. CDR1 is LGHNT and CDR2 is FRNRAP in the germline V gene. The CDR3 is made up of 13 amino acids. V shed 1 base and J 6 bases; nucleotides not matched to a gene: 0. CDR3 in DNA: TGTGCTAGTGGTTTGGGGACTAGCAATGAGCAGTTCTTC. Translation gives CASGLGTSNEQFF.

The chain joins TRBV9 to TRBJ2-2; maybe TRBD2 (5 bases). The ends were cut back, 6 bases at V and 7 bases at J, with 13 bases in the middle. The CDR3 extends over 13 amino acids. CDR1 and CDR2 (germline): SGDLS, YYNGEE. The CDR3 nucleotides read TGTGCCAGCAACCTGGGAGCTGGCGGGGAGCTGTTTTTT. The encoded protein is CASNLGAGGELFF.

This chain connects TRBV21-1 to TRBJ1-1; the table's D call of TRBD1 was not tested on the DNA. TRBV21-1 is a pseudogene segment. This CDR3 has 15 residues. CDR3 in amino acids: CASSNEQGVNTEAFF. The CDR3 DNA sequence: TGTGCCAGCAGCAATGAACAGGGAGTGAACACTGAAGCTTTCTTT.

The gene calls are TRBV6-1 and TRBJ2-7; D perhaps matches TRBD1 (6 bases). The CDR3 spans 14 residues. The germline gives CDR1 MNHNS, CDR2 SASEGT. Trimming removed 3 bases from V and 6 bases from J, with 15 bases in between. CDR3 bases: TGTGCCAGCAGTGAGTTAACAGGGATCCCCGAGCAGTACTTC. It encodes CASSELTGIPEQYF.

This sequence joins TRBV29-1 and TRBJ2-5, with TRBD2 matching over 7 bases. Per the germline V gene, CDR1 is SQVTM and CDR2 is ANQGSEA. Losses at the gene ends were 6 bases for V and 1 base for J; bases not matched to a gene: 5. There are 13 residues in the CDR3. The CDR3 spells CSVGGGFQETQYF. DNA of the CDR3: TGCAGCGTGGGCGGGGGTTTCCAAGAGACCCAGTACTTC.